Shown below are 17 T cell receptor beta chains from a single sample sequenced in a study of CD8+ T cells in alopecia areata. Investigators isolated RNA and reverse transcribed it into cDNA to act as the sequencing template. Generated by immunoSEQ multiplex PCR, the TCRdb table keeps only in-frame clones and is missing some. The sample holds roughly 100,000 clones, 70% to 90% seen once. As to treatment: oral pan-JAK inhibitor, 5-10 mg twice daily. The material sequenced was CD8+ T cells sorted from blood, taken at roughly week 30, from a patient treated with tofacitinib. These receptors were collected from a human donor with alopecia areata.

J is TRBJ1-1 and V is TRBV27; D unclear. From germline, CDR1 is MNHEY and CDR2 SMNVEV (reference sequence). CDR3 length: 12 residues. The V end lost 6 bases, the J end lost 4 bases, and 9 bases lay between the germline ends. DNA for the CDR3: TGTGCCAGCAGATCCAGGCCCACTGAAGCTTTCTTT. Residues: CASRSRPTEAFF.

V is TRBV18 and J is TRBJ2-1; 12 bases are shared with TRBD1. This CDR3 has 16 amino acids. Losses at the gene ends were 5 bases for V and 8 bases for J; bases not matched to a gene: 10. CDR1 is KGHSH and CDR2 is LQKENI in the germline V gene. CDR3 sequence: CASSTYRDRGHHEQFF. The CDR3 DNA follows: TGTGCCAGCTCAACCTACCGGGACAGGGGGCACCATGAGCAGTTCTTC.

This clone has just a few counts. Other nucleotide sequences from this sample produce the same CDR3. The rearrangement uses TRBV7-6 and TRBJ2-7; 11 nucleotides line up with TRBD2. CDR3 length: 16 residues. Looked up from germline, CDR1 is SGHVS and CDR2 is FNYEAQ. Trimming took 1 base from V and 2 from J; bases not matched to a gene: 4. DNA for the CDR3: TGTGCCAGCAGCTTAGGCGGGACTAGCGGAACCTACGAGCAGTACTTC. Its translation: CASSLGGTSGTYEQYF.

The chain recombines TRBV11-2 with TRBJ2-5, with 10 bases fitting TRBD1. The trim removed 5 bases at V and 5 bases at J, leaving 11 bases unmatched. The CDR3 extends over 16 amino acids. Germline CDR1 is SGHAT and CDR2 is FQNNGV. Here the CDR3 reads CASSPRDRGWVETQYF. Written as DNA, the CDR3 is TGTGCCAGCAGCCCGAGGGACAGGGGATGGGTGGAGACCCAGTACTTC.

The V gene is TRBV25-1, the J gene TRBJ2-3; 9 bases match TRBD1. V was clipped by 4 bases and J by 4 bases; unmatched bases: 6. The germline gives CDR1 MGHDK, CDR2 SYGVNS. This CDR3 comprises 15 residues. The CDR3 nucleotides read TGTGCCAGCAGTGGACGGGACAGGGTCGCAGATACGCAGTATTTT. Amino acid sequence: CASSGRDRVADTQYF.

J is TRBJ2-1 and V is TRBV5-4; TRBD1 or TRBD2 may be the D gene (5 bases each). The CDR3 is made up of 14 amino acids. The germline V gene encodes CDR1 SGHNT and CDR2 YYREEE (reference sequence). With 5 bases removed from V and 16 bases from J, the gap between germline ends came to 25 bases. This CDR3 reads CASSLPGTSTLTFF. DNA of the CDR3: TGTGCCAGCAGTTTACCCGGGACCTCAACGCTGACCTTCTTC.

The V and J genes are TRBV9 and TRBJ2-7; 7 nucleotides align to TRBD1. Germline lookup yields CDR1 SGDLS and CDR2 YYNGEE. This CDR3 has 16 residues. V lost 4 bases and J lost 5; bases outside the gene matches: 15. DNA of the CDR3: TGTGCCAGCAGCCATCCTCGGGACAGCGCAGGGCACGAGCAGTACTTC. Translating it yields CASSHPRDSAGHEQYF.

J is TRBJ2-6 and V is TRBV7-3, with a tentative D call TRBD1 (5 bases). Germline-derived CDR1 and CDR2 are SGHTA and FQGTGA. The V and J ends lost 6 bases and 0 bases respectively, with 15 bases between them. The CDR3 totals 17 residues. The CDR3, as DNA: TGTGCCAGCAGGGTAACTCAGGGAACCTCTGGGGCCAACGTCCTGACTTTC. Its protein is CASRVTQGTSGANVLTF.

The chain recombines TRBV5-1 with TRBJ1-6; D is undetermined. V dropped 6 bases and J dropped 9 bases, with 19 bases sitting between them. Germline-derived CDR1 and CDR2 are SGHRS and YFSETQ. The CDR3 spans 15 residues. CDR3 in DNA: TGCGCCAGCAAACCAGGTCCTCCGCGGGGTTCACCCCTCCACTTT. This translates into CASKPGPPRGSPLHF.

The chain employs TRBV5-1 and TRBJ2-1; possible D gene TRBD2, 5 bases. V was clipped by 0 bases and J by 5 bases, with 15 bases between them. CDR1 and CDR2 (germline): SGHRS, YFSETQ. This CDR3 region has 16 residues. CDR3 nucleotides: TGCGCCAGCAGCTTGGTGGAGCTAGCTCGCCACAATGAGCAGTTCTTC. Protein product: CASSLVELARHNEQFF. The full variable domain, completed using reference TRBV5-1 and TRBJ2-1, is KAGVTQTPRYLIKTRGQQVTLSCSPISGHRSVSWYQQTPGQGLQFLFEYFSETQRNKGNFPGRFSGRQFSNSRSEMNVSTLELGDSALYLCASSLVELARHNEQFFGPGTRLTVL.

The J gene is TRBJ2-7, the V gene TRBV2; 7 positions match TRBD1. The CDR3 spans 15 residues. Germline trimming cut 6 bases from V and 6 bases from J; bases unmatched to any gene: 14. Per germline, CDR1 SNHLY and CDR2 FYNNEI. In nucleotides, the CDR3 is TGTGCCAGCAGCGCCGGGACAGTAGCCCCCGGCGAGCAGTACTTC. It is translated as CASSAGTVAPGEQYF. The full variable domain, its missing parts supplied by reference TRBV2 and TRBJ2-7, is EPEVTQTPSHQVTQMGQEVILRCVPISNHLYFYWYRQILGQKVEFLVSFYNNEISEKSEIFDDQFSVERPDGSNFTLKIRSTKLEDSAMYFCASSAGTVAPGEQYFGPGTRLTVT.

The chain joins TRBV29-1 to TRBJ2-1; 9 nucleotides match TRBD2. J lost 0 bases, V lost 5 bases, and 5 bases had no gene match. Germline CDR1 is SQVTM and CDR2 is ANQGSEA. There are 15 residues in the CDR3. The DNA of the CDR3 is TGCAGCGTTCTGACTAGCGGTGACTCCTACAATGAGCAGTTCTTC. It specifies CSVLTSGDSYNEQFF.

The chain carries TRBV7-9 and TRBJ2-5; 10 bases align to TRBD2. Trimming took 6 bases from V and 5 from J; bases not matched to a gene: 15. Germline V gene sequence: CDR1 SEHNR, CDR2 FQNEAQ (reference sequence). This CDR3 has 17 residues. For the CDR3, the DNA is TGTGCCAGCAGTCCGAAGGGTCTAGCGGGAGCTCCGGAGACCCAGTACTTC. It translates to CASSPKGLAGAPETQYF. Looking up the rest from reference TRBV7-9 and TRBJ2-5 gives the full variable domain: DTGVSQNPRHKITKRGQNVTFRCDPISEHNRLYWYRQTLGQGPEFLTYFQNEAQLEKSRLLSDRFSAERPKGSFSTLEIQRTEQGDSAMYLCASSPKGLAGAPETQYFGPGTRLLVL.

Comments on this clone: Other DNA sequences in this sample translate to the same CDR3. The CDR3 loop is CASSLSTDTQYF. The DNA of the CDR3 is TGTGCCAGCAGCCTTAGCACAGATACGCAGTATTTT. The chain has TRBV5-4 and TRBJ2-3; no clear D gene. The V gene's germline CDR1 is SGHNT and CDR2 YYREEE (reference sequence). The CDR3 spans 12 residues. The V gene lost 4 bases and the J gene lost 0 bases, with 3 bases spanning the gap.

The J gene is TRBJ2-3, the V gene TRBV19, with D possibly matching TRBD2 (7 bases). The germline V gene has CDR1 LNHDA and CDR2 SQIVND (reference sequence). CDR3 length: 16 residues. The V and J ends lost 2 bases and 5 bases respectively, with 17 bases between them. DNA for the CDR3: TGTGCCAGTAGTATATCGATCGGGGGGCGAGGAGATACGCAGTATTTT. Translation gives CASSISIGGRGDTQYF.

The rearrangement uses TRBV27 and TRBJ2-1, with D possibly matching TRBD2 (5 bases). Germline V lookup: CDR1 MNHEY, CDR2 SMNVEV (reference sequence). V gave up 2 bases and J gave up 10 bases, with 15 bases separating them. The CDR3 extends over 14 amino acids. The CDR3 region has the DNA TGTGCCAGCAGTTTAGACGGACTGTCGGGAGAGCAGTTCTTC. This translates into CASSLDGLSGEQFF.

The genes are TRBV5-1 and TRBJ2-7, with TRBD1 matching 7 bases. CDR1 and CDR2 (germline): SGHRS, YFSETQ. V lost 3 bases and J lost 2; bases outside the gene matches: 2. The CDR3 spans 13 residues. The CDR3 region is CASSSGTAYEQYF. The CDR3 DNA follows: TGCGCCAGCAGCTCGGGGACAGCCTACGAGCAGTACTTC.